These 21 T cell receptor beta chains share one sample of origin, sequenced in a study of T cells in Graves' hyperthyroidism and ophthalmopathy (dated by TCRdb to between 2018 and 2021). The library was made by multiplex PCR. TCRdb names Illumina HiSeq 2000 as the instrument used. The TCR beta CDR3 regions were amplified from the RNA transcripts. A first-round RT-PCR of the TCR CDR3 used the HTBI primer set with the Qiagen OneStep RT-PCR kit. The raw public data were reprocessed by TCRdb itself: fastp quality trimming at Q25, MiXCR clonotype calling, in-frame beta chains only. CDR3 protein duplicates are merged, each entry listing the most common genes and DNA. Within this sample are more than 500,000 distinct CDR3 sequences, with 11% to 15% of them counted one time only. The leading ten clones occupy 11% to 15% of the sample. Sequencing used blood. All receptors come from a woman aged 40 to 55 with Graves' hyperthyroidism.

The rearrangement uses TRBV5-5 and TRBJ2-1; D perhaps matches TRBD2 (6 bases). The CDR3 consists of 15 residues. V lost 7 bases to trimming and J lost 0 bases, with 14 bases between them. The germline CDR1 and CDR2 sequences are SGHKS and YYEKEE (reference sequence). Here the CDR3 DNA reads TGTGCCAGCTCTGTAGCGGCGAGCTCCTACAATGAGCAGTTCTTC. Protein: CASSVAASSYNEQFF.

This clonotype was counted only a few times. The rearrangement links TRBV4-1 to TRBJ2-1; D is ambiguous. V was trimmed by 4 bases and J by 4 bases, leaving 8 bases between them. Looked up from germline, CDR1 is MGHRA and CDR2 is YSYEKL. The CDR3 covers 13 residues. The CDR3 sequence: CASSLQDYNEQFF. Written as DNA, the CDR3 is TGCGCCAGCAGCCTTCAAGATTACAATGAGCAGTTCTTC.

This clonotype has ten or more counts. This chain links TRBV3-1 with TRBJ2-1; tentatively, D is TRBD1 (5 bases). Deletions cut 0 bases from V and 7 bases from J, with 13 bases between. CDR1 and CDR2 (germline): LGHDT, YNNKEL (reference sequence). The CDR3 is 15 amino acids. DNA for the CDR3: TGTGCCAGCAGCCAAGATGGGGCGATGGGGAATGAGCAGTTCTTC. Protein sequence: CASSQDGAMGNEQFF.

This clonotype was counted many times. The rearrangement uses TRBV6-1 and TRBJ2-5; D perhaps matches TRBD2 (6 bases). CDR3 length: 14 residues. V dropped 7 bases and J dropped 5 bases, with 17 bases sitting between them. Germline-derived CDR1 and CDR2 are MNHNS and SASEGT. The CDR3 DNA reads TGTGCCAGCATTCCTTTTAGCGGTTACGAGACCCAGTACTTC. Translated: CASIPFSGYETQYF.

V and J are TRBV2 and TRBJ1-1, with 8 bases matching TRBD1. V trimming: 11 bases; J trimming: 4 bases; junction bases outside the gene matches: 9. Germline CDR1 and CDR2: SNHLY and FYNNEI. CDR3 size: 13 residues. CDR3 in amino acids: CASRTGRVTEAFF. As DNA, the CDR3 is TGTGCCTCCAGGACAGGGAGGGTCACTGAAGCTTTCTTT. Complete variable domain (other parts from reference TRBV2 and TRBJ1-1): EPEVTQTPSHQVTQMGQEVILRCVPISNHLYFYWYRQILGQKVEFLVSFYNNEISEKSEIFDDQFSVERPDGSNFTLKIRSTKLEDSAMYFCASRTGRVTEAFFGQGTRLTVV.

This chain joins TRBV7-3 and TRBJ2-3, with D unresolved. The germline CDR1 and CDR2 sequences are SGHTA and FQGTGA. Trimming shortened V by 1 base and J by 5 bases, and 7 bases separated the two germline ends. The CDR3 is made up of 13 amino acids. The CDR3 loop reads CASSLNPQDTQYF. The CDR3 bases are TGTGCCAGCAGCTTAAACCCCCAAGATACGCAGTATTTT.

The CDR3 bases are TGTGCCAGCAGTTCCGGGGCCTCCGGGACAGTCAATTCACCCCTCCACTTT. This sequence encodes CASSSGASGTVNSPLHF. V gene TRBV27 combines with J gene TRBJ1-6; 7 bases are a match to TRBD1. V lost 4 bases and J lost 7; bases outside the gene matches: 13. The CDR3 covers 17 residues. Germline lookup yields CDR1 MNHEY and CDR2 SMNVEV (reference sequence).

This chain links TRBV2 with TRBJ2-5; D perhaps matches TRBD2 (6 bases). The CDR3 has 13 residues. Trimming shortened V by 6 bases and J by 5 bases, and 13 bases separated the two germline ends. CDR1 SNHLY and CDR2 FYNNEI come from the germline V gene. CDR3 in amino acids: CASRRLVQETQYF. CDR3 nucleotides: TGTGCCAGCAGGAGACTAGTTCAGGAGACCCAGTACTTC.

This clonotype was observed many times. The genes are TRBV30 and TRBJ2-1; D is unclear. The CDR3 is made up of 12 amino acids. V shed 1 base and J shed 7 bases, with 8 bases lying between them. Germline V gene data show CDR1 as GTSNPN and CDR2 as SVGIG (reference sequence). CDR3 DNA: TGTGCCTGGAGTGAACCCTGGAATGAGCAGTTCTTC. Protein sequence: CAWSEPWNEQFF.

This clonotype has at least ten counts. V is TRBV5-1 and J is TRBJ1-5, with a tentative D call TRBD1 (5 bases). The CDR3 extends over 15 amino acids. Trimming stripped 0 bases from V and 1 base from J, with 8 bases between. CDR1 and CDR2 (germline): SGHRS, YFSETQ. CDR3 bases: TGCGCCAGCAGCTTGGCCGGGGCGAGCAATCAGCCCCAGCATTTT. Translation: CASSLAGASNQPQHF.

The chain joins TRBV4-2 to TRBJ1-2; D remains unclear. CDR1 is LGHNA, CDR2 YNFKEQ, per germline. This CDR3 contains 15 residues. The V end lost 1 base, the J end lost 4 bases, and 13 bases lay between the germline ends. In nucleotides, the CDR3 is TGTGCCAGCAGCCAAGGTACGCAAGGGAGCTATGGCTACACCTTC. This codes for CASSQGTQGSYGYTF.

This clonotype was detected ten times or more. The gene calls are TRBV3-1 and TRBJ1-4; D might be TRBD1 (5 bases). The length of the CDR3 is 15 residues. Trimming left V 4 bases short and J 5 bases short, with 14 bases between. CDR1 is LGHDT, CDR2 YNNKEL, per germline (reference sequence). The CDR3 protein is CASSLRGARNEKLFF. In nucleotides, the CDR3 is TGTGCCAGCAGCCTAAGAGGGGCCAGGAATGAAAAACTGTTTTTT.

In regard to this clonotype: A much bigger clone sits one base away, suggesting this may be a read error. Because the CDR3 is missing its conserved closing phenylalanine or tryptophan, this is likely a read error. V usage is TRBV20-1 and J usage is TRBJ2-7, with TRBD2 matching 9 bases. J was trimmed by 2 bases and V by 0 bases; bases with no gene match: 8. Germline lookup yields CDR1 DFQATT and CDR2 SNEGSKA (reference sequence). The CDR3 is made up of 16 amino acids. CDR3 loop: CSARDGRGGRTYEQYL. The CDR3 DNA follows: TGCAGTGCTAGAGATGGGCGGGGGGGGCGAACCTACGAGCAGTACTTA.

This clonotype was counted at least ten times. V and J are TRBV28 and TRBJ2-1; D gene ambiguous. The CDR3 is 16 amino acids. V gave up 4 bases and J gave up 3 bases, with 16 bases separating them. Germline lookup yields CDR1 MDHEN and CDR2 SYDVKM. Here the CDR3 DNA reads TGTGCCAGCAGTTCGGCTAGGGCTCGCAACTACAATGAGCAGTTCTTC. It is translated as CASSSARARNYNEQFF.

In the case of this clonotype: This may stem from a read error, because a much larger clone lies one nucleotide away. V gene TRBV7-8 combines with J gene TRBJ1-1; TRBD1 agrees at 7 bases. V was clipped by 6 bases and J by 10 bases; unmatched bases: 11. This CDR3 has 13 residues. Germline lookup yields CDR1 SGHVS and CDR2 FQNEAQ. This CDR3 reads CASSPQVTGTAFF. CDR3 bases: TGTGCCAGCAGTCCGCAGGTGACAGGGACAGCTTTCTTT.

This clonotype was observed a handful of times. The rearrangement uses TRBV29-1 and TRBJ1-1; 10 nucleotides line up with TRBD1. This CDR3 comprises 14 residues. Looked up from germline, CDR1 is SQVTM and CDR2 is ANQGSEA. J was trimmed by 2 bases and V by 7 bases; bases with no gene match: 7. The DNA for the CDR3 is TGCAGCGGGCAGCGGGACAGGGGAAACACTGAAGCTTTCTTT. It translates to CSGQRDRGNTEAFF.

This clonotype was observed many times. The chain recombines TRBV11-1 with TRBJ2-1, with D possibly being TRBD2 (6 bases). CDR3 size: 15 residues. Trimming cost V 5 bases and J 0 bases, with 11 bases left between them. In germline, CDR1 is SGHAT, CDR2 FQDESV (reference sequence). The CDR3 spells CASSDRDSSYNEQFF. DNA for the CDR3: TGTGCCAGCAGCGACCGGGACTCCTCCTACAATGAGCAGTTCTTC.

On this clonotype itself: Mismatch with germline at one junction end may stem from a read error. The chain is built from TRBV20-1 and TRBJ1-2; D gene unclear. Germline CDR1 reads DFQATT; CDR2 reads SNEGSKA (reference sequence). The CDR3 is made up of 16 amino acids. The CDR3 bases are TGCAGTGCTAGAGACCCCCACCGGAGCCGGAACTATGGCTGCACCTTC. It yields the protein CSARDPHRSRNYGCTF.

There are many counts of this clonotype. The V call is TRBV6-1, the J call TRBJ1-2, with TRBD1 identical over 8 bases. Per germline, CDR1 MNHNS and CDR2 SASEGT. J lost 1 base, V lost 5 bases, and 6 bases had no gene match. CDR3 length: 15 residues. CDR3 amino acids: CASSLPGQVNYGYTF. The DNA of the CDR3 is TGTGCCAGCAGTTTGCCGGGACAGGTTAACTATGGCTACACCTTC.

There are many counts of this clonotype. The V and J genes are TRBV5-1 and TRBJ2-7, with D perhaps matching TRBD1 or TRBD2 (5 bases each). V was clipped by 0 bases and J by 5 bases, with 12 bases between them. CDR3 length: 14 residues. CDR1 SGHRS and CDR2 YFSETQ come from the germline V gene. The CDR3 nucleotides are TGCGCCAGCAGCTTGGTTGAGGGGTTGAACGAGCAGTACTTC. Its protein is CASSLVEGLNEQYF.

This clonotype was seen at least ten times. The rearrangement uses TRBV5-1 and TRBJ2-2; no clear D gene. The CDR3 covers 14 residues. CDR1 and CDR2 (germline): SGHRS, YFSETQ. V was trimmed by 0 bases and J by 2 bases, leaving 5 bases between them. This CDR3 is CASSLDANTGELFF. The CDR3 nucleotides read TGCGCCAGCAGCTTGGACGCCAACACCGGGGAGCTGTTTTTT.